These 14 T cell receptor beta chains were sequenced from one sample in a study of T cell responses to AZD1222 COVID-19 vaccine. Measured with immunoSEQ multiplex PCR; TCRdb has only the in-frame clones, and not every one. The sample consists of fewer than 130,000 clones, around 96% of them appearing once. This specimen was peripheral blood, taken on day 0 of AZD1222 vaccination. The receptors derive from an adult in good health.

CDR3 bases: TGTGCCAGCAGCAATACAGGGATCTCCTACGAGCAGTACTTC. Encoded protein: CASSNTGISYEQYF. The rearrangement links TRBV7-2 to TRBJ2-7, with a weak D call TRBD1 (6 bases). Germline CDR1 reads SGHTA; CDR2 reads FQGNSA. CDR3 length equals 14 residues. Trimming removed 5 bases from V and 0 bases from J, with 11 bases in between.

The J gene is TRBJ1-4, the V gene TRBV11-3; possibly TRBD1 for D (6 bases). This CDR3 has 18 residues. V was trimmed by 1 base and J by 6 bases, leaving 21 bases between them. The germline V gene has CDR1 SGHNT and CDR2 YENEEA. The CDR3 loop reads CASSLVSWDQGNHEKLFF. The CDR3 DNA follows: TGTGCCAGCAGCTTAGTGTCATGGGATCAGGGGAACCATGAAAAACTGTTTTTT.

J is TRBJ2-2 and V is TRBV2; D possibly matches TRBD1 or TRBD2 (5 bases each). Deletions cut 6 bases from V and 3 bases from J, with 23 bases between. The germline gives CDR1 SNHLY, CDR2 FYNNEI. The CDR3 has 18 residues. CDR3 DNA sequence: TGTGCCAGCAGCCTCTCAAGAGGGGCAGGGATGGACACCGGGGAGCTGTTTTTT. It codes for CASSLSRGAGMDTGELFF.

The V call is TRBV28, the J call TRBJ1-2; maybe TRBD1 (5 bases). CDR3 length: 12 amino acids. The V and J ends lost 2 bases and 8 bases respectively, with 9 bases between them. Germline-derived CDR1 and CDR2 are MDHEN and SYDVKM. CDR3 coding DNA: TGTGCCAGCAGTTTAAGGGGATTCGGCTACACCTTC. This gives the protein CASSLRGFGYTF.

V gene TRBV19 combines with J gene TRBJ2-7; D might be TRBD1 (6 bases). Germline loops: CDR1 LNHDA, CDR2 SQIVND (reference sequence). The CDR3 spans 12 residues. Trimming cost V 6 bases and J 7 bases, with 13 bases left between them. The CDR3 nucleotides are TGTGCCAGTAGAACAGCTACAGGGGAGCAGTACTTC. Amino acids: CASRTATGEQYF.

The V call is TRBV4-3, the J call TRBJ2-1; 16 bases fit TRBD2. In germline, CDR1 is LGHNA, CDR2 YSLEER. The V and J ends lost 4 bases and 16 bases, in that order; junction bases with no gene match: 13. The CDR3 runs to 16 residues. This chain's CDR3 is CASSLTPGLAGGPGFF. In DNA, the CDR3 is TGCGCCAGCAGCCTTACACCGGGACTAGCGGGGGGGCCAGGTTTCTTC.

This rearrangement joins TRBV10-1 to TRBJ1-1; no definite D call. The germline V and J ends were trimmed by 3 bases and 5 bases, with 13 bases remaining between them. The V gene's germline CDR1 is WNHNN and CDR2 SYGVQD (reference sequence). The CDR3 consists of 14 residues. CDR3 coding DNA: TGCGCCAGCAGTGAAGGCAGGCGGGAAACTGAAGCTTTCTTT. It translates to CASSEGRRETEAFF.

The V call is TRBV11-3, the J call TRBJ1-5; 8 positions agree with TRBD1. V shed 5 bases and J 6 bases; nucleotides not matched to a gene: 12. CDR1 is SGHNT, CDR2 YENEEA, per germline. This CDR3 has 16 residues. CDR3 sequence: CASSHGQGEVGQPQHF. For the CDR3, the DNA is TGTGCCAGCAGCCACGGACAGGGCGAAGTAGGTCAGCCCCAGCATTTT.

The chain carries TRBV9 and TRBJ2-7; D is unresolved. V lost 0 bases to trimming and J lost 7 bases, with 11 bases between them. The germline gives CDR1 SGDLS, CDR2 YYNGEE. The CDR3 runs 13 residues. The CDR3 bases are TGTGCCAGCAGCGTAGAAGTCACCTCGGAGCAGTACTTC. This translates into CASSVEVTSEQYF.

This rearrangement joins TRBV20-1 to TRBJ1-2; D gene ambiguous. Trimming stripped 3 bases from V and 3 bases from J, with 11 bases between. The CDR3 runs to 13 residues. The V gene's germline CDR1 is DFQATT and CDR2 SNEGSKA (reference sequence). CDR3 sequence (DNA): TGCAGTGCTAGTATACGGGAAGACTATGGCTACACCTTC. Translation gives CSASIREDYGYTF.

V is TRBV7-9 and J is TRBJ1-5, with 7 positions matching TRBD1. CDR1 and CDR2 (germline): SEHNR, FQNEAQ (reference sequence). V lost 5 bases, J lost 6 bases, and 4 bases stayed unmatched. The CDR3 runs to 13 residues. This chain's CDR3 is CASSPPGGQPQHF. CDR3 DNA sequence: TGTGCCAGCAGCCCCCCAGGGGGTCAGCCCCAGCATTTT.

The chain is built from TRBV5-5 and TRBJ1-4; no firm D call. V was shortened by 1 base and J by 3 bases, with 10 bases between the two germline ends. The CDR3 is 15 residues long. CDR1 is SGHKS and CDR2 is YYEKEE in the germline V gene (reference sequence). The CDR3 bases are TGTGCCAGCAGCTTGATTGCCTCCGCTAATGAAAAACTGTTTTTT. Translation gives CASSLIASANEKLFF.

The gene calls are TRBV18 and TRBJ2-3, with TRBD2 identical over 8 bases. The J segment lost 4 bases and the V segment lost 2 bases, leaving 5 bases of the junction unmatched. The CDR3 totals 15 residues. CDR1 is KGHSH, CDR2 LQKENI, per germline. As DNA, the CDR3 is TGTGCCAGCTCACCAAACAGCGGGAGCCCAGATACGCAGTATTTT. It specifies CASSPNSGSPDTQYF. The full variable domain, its missing parts supplied by reference TRBV18 and TRBJ2-3, is NAGVMQNPRHLVRRRGQEARLRCSPMKGHSHVYWYRQLPEEGLKFMVYLQKENIIDESGMPKERFSAEFPKEGPSILRIQQVVRGDSAAYFCASSPNSGSPDTQYFGPGTRLTVL.

The V gene is TRBV7-8, the J gene TRBJ2-2, with unresolved D. Germline V gives CDR1 SGHVS, CDR2 FQNEAQ. The CDR3 runs 17 residues. V lost 6 bases, J lost 0 bases, and 17 bases lay in between. CDR3 residues: CASSPSRVAANTGELFF. The DNA of the CDR3 is TGTGCCAGCAGTCCCTCCCGTGTGGCCGCGAACACCGGGGAGCTGTTTTTT.